The present T cell receptor beta chain was sequenced within a study of T cell responses to AZD1222 COVID-19 vaccine. Broader study findings: It should be noted that donors were predominantly white British and more often female, and clonal diversity was possibly underestimated. Seropositive at baseline were only six AZD1222 recipients.

TCRdb keeps only in-frame clones here, not all; method: immunoSEQ multiplex PCR. Of 95,000 to 150,000 clones listed, over 85% are singletons. On this clone: What it binds is unknown. One end of the junction does not line up with germline, which may come from a read error.

CDR3 length: 11 residues. The germline V gene has CDR1 SNHLY and CDR2 FYNNEI. Sequenced material: peripheral blood, taken on day 0 of AZD1222 vaccination. This TCR derives from an adult in good health. The chain carries TRBV2 and TRBJ1-1, with D possibly being TRBD1 (5 bases). The CDR3 is CASRANTEAFF. The CDR3 bases are TGTGCTAGCAGGGCAAACACTGAAGCTTTCTTT.